The 27 T cell receptor beta chains presented below share a single source sample, sequenced in a study of shared clonotypes between healthy human individuals. Terminally differentiated effector memory CD45RA+ cells were left out of the naive CD8 fraction, which was CD45RO-negative and positively selected for CCR7. Assay used: immunoSEQ multiplex PCR; TCRdb lists only in-frame clones, some missing. The profile shows 2 million or so clones, just under 95% of them singletons. The sample was naive CD8+ T cells sorted from blood. The receptors were gathered from a man younger than 35 in good health.

The sample holds a few counts of this clone. The V gene is TRBV7-9, the J gene TRBJ2-2; no definite D call. Germline CDR1 and CDR2: SEHNR and FQNEAQ (reference sequence). The CDR3 runs 12 residues. V was cut by 5 bases and J by 6 bases, with 7 bases left in between. Written as DNA, the CDR3 is TGTGCCAGCAGCCCGACCGCCGGGGAGCTGTTTTTT. It codes for CASSPTAGELFF.

The V and J genes are TRBV5-4 and TRBJ2-1; D call uncertain. Trimming took off 1 base at V and 1 base at J, with 9 bases between the two ends. Looked up from germline, CDR1 is SGHNT and CDR2 is YYREEE (reference sequence). There are 15 residues in the CDR3. The chain's CDR3 is CASSLLGSSYNEQFF. The CDR3 bases are TGTGCCAGCAGCTTGCTAGGTTCATCCTACAATGAGCAGTTCTTC. Variable domain in full (rest from reference TRBV5-4 and TRBJ2-1): ETGVTQSPTHLIKTRGQQVTLRCSSQSGHNTVSWYQQALGQGPQFIFQYYREEENGRGNFPPRFSGLQFPNYSSELNVNALELDDSALYLCASSLLGSSYNEQFFGPGTRLTVL.

The rearrangement uses TRBV2 and TRBJ2-7; D is unresolved. V lost 2 bases and J 3 bases, leaving 8 bases between the germline ends. The CDR3 is made up of 13 amino acids. The germline V gene has CDR1 SNHLY and CDR2 FYNNEI. CDR3 sequence reads: CASSESGSYEQYF. CDR3 sequence (DNA): TGTGCCAGCAGTGAATCGGGCAGCTACGAGCAGTACTTC.

The chain is built from TRBV7-9 and TRBJ1-4; 7 bases agree with TRBD1. The V and J ends lost 4 bases and 8 bases, in that order; junction bases with no gene match: 13. Looked up from germline, CDR1 is SEHNR and CDR2 is FQNEAQ (reference sequence). The CDR3 is 16 residues long. CDR3 region: CASSSPLQGTEEKLFF. The CDR3 bases are TGTGCCAGCAGCTCCCCGTTACAGGGGACGGAGGAAAAACTGTTTTTT.

The rearrangement links TRBV28 to TRBJ1-5; maybe TRBD1 (5 bases). The CDR3 has 14 residues. Germline CDR1 reads MDHEN; CDR2 reads SYDVKM. The V and J ends lost 5 bases and 9 bases respectively, with 17 bases between them. CDR3 nucleotides: TGTGCCAGCAGTACAGGCTTATTCTTTGCGCCCCAGCATTTT. Translated: CASSTGLFFAPQHF.

This chain links TRBV28 with TRBJ2-7, with 9 bases matching TRBD1. J gave up 5 bases and V 6 bases, and 11 bases lay outside the gene matches. Looked up from germline, CDR1 is MDHEN and CDR2 is SYDVKM. The CDR3 spans 15 residues. CDR3 sequence: CASSSGTGSRDEQYF. For the CDR3, the DNA is TGTGCCAGCAGCTCAGGGACAGGGAGCCGGGACGAGCAGTACTTC.

The chain couples TRBV21-1 to TRBJ1-6. TRBV21-1 has pseudogene status. The CDR3 sequence is 18 residues long. CDR3 coding DNA: TGTGCCAGCAACCAGGGGAGGCGCAACGGACCATTTAATTCACCCCTCCACTTT. It codes for CASNQGRRNGPFNSPLHF.

This clone was counted once. This chain uses TRBV11-2 with TRBJ1-1, with TRBD1 identical over 10 bases. The CDR3 loop spans 15 amino acids. After removal of 4 bases from V and 0 bases from J, the junction contained 2 bases not matched to a gene. Germline CDR1 and CDR2: SGHAT and FQNNGV. The CDR3 nucleotides are TGTGCCAGCAGCTCGGGACAGGGGATGAACACTGAAGCTTTCTTT. Amino acid sequence: CASSSGQGMNTEAFF.

The chain links TRBV13 to TRBJ1-2; possible D gene TRBD1, 5 bases. CDR1 PRHDT and CDR2 FYEKMQ come from the germline V gene (reference sequence). This CDR3 comprises 13 residues. V lost 5 bases and J 7 bases, leaving 14 bases between the germline ends. The CDR3 reads CASSLQPRVGYTF. In nucleotides, the CDR3 is TGTGCCAGCAGCCTACAACCCAGGGTTGGCTACACCTTC.

The CDR3 reads CASRVRDSPYEQYF. CDR3 DNA sequence: TGTGCCAGCAGAGTCCGGGACAGTCCCTACGAGCAGTACTTC. This chain connects TRBV28 to TRBJ2-7; 7 bases align to TRBD1. V was clipped by 6 bases and J by 2 bases; unmatched bases: 7. The CDR3 extends over 14 amino acids. Germline CDR1 MDHEN, CDR2 SYDVKM.

In the case of this clone: In the same sample, other DNA sequences code for this CDR3. CDR3 loop: CASSQDRDQETQYF. CDR3 DNA sequence: TGTGCCAGTAGCCAGGACAGGGACCAAGAGACCCAGTACTTC. This chain connects TRBV19 to TRBJ2-5; 8 positions match TRBD1. CDR3 length equals 14 residues. The V gene end was trimmed by 6 bases and the J gene end by 0 bases; junction bases not matched to a gene: 3. Germline V lookup: CDR1 LNHDA, CDR2 SQIVND (reference sequence).

This clone was observed a single time. The DNA of the CDR3 is TGTGCCAGCAGTGAAGTTGGGACATTGATGAACACTGAAGCTTTCTTT. This translates into CASSEVGTLMNTEAFF. This chain joins TRBV6-1 and TRBJ1-1; a possible D gene is TRBD1 (6 bases). V gave up 1 base and J gave up 0 bases, with 12 bases separating them. The CDR3 runs to 16 residues. CDR1 MNHNS and CDR2 SASEGT come from the germline V gene.

The V call is TRBV19, the J call TRBJ1-1, with D perhaps matching TRBD1 (5 bases). CDR1 is LNHDA, CDR2 SQIVND, per germline (reference sequence). This CDR3 is 12 amino acids long. The ends were cut back, 6 bases at V and 3 bases at J, with 8 bases in the middle. CDR3 region: CASSQGDTEAFF. The CDR3 DNA sequence: TGTGCCAGTAGCCAGGGTGACACTGAAGCTTTCTTT.

The chain links TRBV7-9 to TRBJ1-4, with 9 positions matching TRBD1. Germline values: CDR1 SEHNR, CDR2 FQNEAQ (reference sequence). The CDR3 totals 14 residues. V shed 5 bases and J 5 bases; nucleotides not matched to a gene: 3. The DNA for the CDR3 is TGTGCCAGCAGCCGGACAGGGGAAAATGAAAAACTGTTTTTT. It is translated as CASSRTGENEKLFF.

Note on this clone: The sample contains more than one DNA sequence encoding this CDR3. The chain joins TRBV7-9 to TRBJ1-2; D unresolved. The CDR3 is 11 residues long. The V end was cut by 4 bases, the J end by 6 bases, with 6 bases between. Germline V gene lookup returns CDR1 SEHNR and CDR2 FQNEAQ (reference sequence). The CDR3 DNA reads TGTGCCAGCAGCTCCGGAAATGGCTACACCTTC. As protein: CASSSGNGYTF. The full variable domain, with the rest looked up from reference TRBV7-9 and TRBJ1-2, is DTGVSQNPRHKITKRGQNVTFRCDPISEHNRLYWYRQTLGQGPEFLTYFQNEAQLEKSRLLSDRFSAERPKGSFSTLEIQRTEQGDSAMYLCASSSGNGYTFGSGTRLTVV.

V usage is TRBV13 and J usage is TRBJ1-4; 9 nucleotides match TRBD1. From germline, CDR1 is PRHDT and CDR2 FYEKMQ (reference sequence). The CDR3 sequence is 15 residues long. Trimming removed 5 bases from V and 7 bases from J; junction bases left unmatched: 8. The CDR3 loop reads CASSPTLTGGEKLFF. The CDR3 DNA sequence: TGTGCCAGCAGCCCGACCTTGACAGGGGGTGAAAAACTGTTTTTT.

This chain uses TRBV7-9 with TRBJ1-1; maybe TRBD1 (6 bases). V was trimmed by 4 bases and J by 4 bases, leaving 16 bases between them. The CDR3 extends over 15 amino acids. Germline assignment: CDR1 SEHNR and CDR2 FQNEAQ (reference sequence). The CDR3 DNA sequence: TGTGCCAGCAGCTCAAGTTTACAGGGAGGCACTGAAGCTTTCTTT. Protein sequence: CASSSSLQGGTEAFF.

This sequence joins TRBV15 and TRBJ2-7; TRBD2 aligns across 13 bases. CDR1 and CDR2 (germline): LNHNV, YYDKDF (reference sequence). CDR3 length: 16 residues. The V and J ends lost 5 bases and 7 bases, in that order; junction bases with no gene match: 11. The CDR3 DNA is TGTGCCACCAGCTCCCCTGGGACTAGCGGGGCGTCGGAGCAGTACTTC. Translated: CATSSPGTSGASEQYF.

This chain joins TRBV9 and TRBJ2-1; 8 bases align to TRBD2. From germline, CDR1 is SGDLS and CDR2 YYNGEE. The CDR3 covers 16 residues. Losses at the gene ends were 1 base for V and 3 bases for J; bases not matched to a gene: 6. CDR3 sequence: CASSVQPGLGYNEQFF. In nucleotides, the CDR3 is TGTGCCAGCAGCGTACAGCCGGGACTAGGCTACAATGAGCAGTTCTTC.

The V and J genes are TRBV19 and TRBJ2-7; 7 bases are a match to TRBD2. The germline V gene has CDR1 LNHDA and CDR2 SQIVND (reference sequence). CDR3 length equals 15 residues. Losses at the gene ends were 3 bases for V and 3 bases for J; bases not matched to a gene: 8. Written as DNA, the CDR3 is TGTGCCAGTAGTATCGGGCTAGCGGCCGGCTACGAGCAGTACTTC. Translating it yields CASSIGLAAGYEQYF.

The chain carries TRBV11-1 and TRBJ2-5, with D perhaps TRBD1 (6 bases). Germline values: CDR1 SGHAT, CDR2 FQDESV (reference sequence). Deletions cut 4 bases from V and 2 bases from J, with 17 bases between. This CDR3 spans 16 amino acids. CDR3 nucleotides: TGTGCCAGCAGCTCCGAACGCACAGGGCAACAAGAGACCCAGTACTTC. This codes for CASSSERTGQQETQYF.

This sequence joins TRBV7-2 and TRBJ2-1, with TRBD2 matching 11 bases. The CDR3 totals 19 residues. With 5 bases clipped from V and 2 bases from J, the junction kept 14 bases outside the gene matches. Per the germline V gene, CDR1 is SGHTA and CDR2 is FQGNSA. This CDR3 is CASSIWARLAGTTYNEQFF. The CDR3, as DNA: TGTGCCAGCAGCATATGGGCCCGACTAGCGGGGACTACCTACAATGAGCAGTTCTTC.

J is TRBJ2-7 and V is TRBV15; D is undetermined. Trimming took 5 bases from V and 0 from J, leaving 11 bases between them. The V gene's germline CDR1 is LNHNV and CDR2 YYDKDF (reference sequence). The CDR3 consists of 14 residues. The CDR3 bases are TGTGCCACCAGCGGAGCGTTCAGCTCCTACGAGCAGTACTTC. This sequence encodes CATSGAFSSYEQYF. Full variable domain (missing parts from reference TRBV15 and TRBJ2-7): DAMVIQNPRYQVTQFGKPVTLSCSQTLNHNVMYWYQQKSSQAPKLLFHYYDKDFNNEADTPDNFQSRRPNTSFCFLDIRSPGLGDTAMYLCATSGAFSSYEQYFGPGTRLTVT.

The chain has TRBV5-6 and TRBJ2-5; D gene uncertain. Germline V gene sequence: CDR1 SGHDT, CDR2 YYEEEE. The length of the CDR3 is 14 residues. Trimming removed 2 bases from V and 5 bases from J, with 13 bases in between. In nucleotides, the CDR3 is TGTGCCAGCAGCTTTGGAGTGGGTATGGAGACCCAGTACTTC. Its protein is CASSFGVGMETQYF.

This clone occurred once. The J gene is TRBJ1-1, the V gene TRBV6-6; possibly TRBD1 for D (6 bases). Trimming cost V 6 bases and J 1 base, with 12 bases left between them. CDR3 length: 14 residues. CDR1 is MNHNY, CDR2 SVGAGI, per germline (reference sequence). CDR3 sequence reads: CASSLGGRNTEAFF. In DNA form, the CDR3 reads TGTGCCAGCAGCCTAGGGGGTAGGAACACTGAAGCTTTCTTT.

V gene TRBV27 combines with J gene TRBJ1-1; no clear D gene. The V and J ends lost 2 bases and 3 bases respectively, with 13 bases between them. The CDR3 contains 15 residues. Germline V gives CDR1 MNHEY, CDR2 SMNVEV (reference sequence). Here the CDR3 DNA reads TGTGCCAGCAGTTTAAGCCGACCCGCATACACTGAAGCTTTCTTT. It encodes CASSLSRPAYTEAFF.

Turning to this clone: The same CDR3 can be traced to other DNA sequences in this sample. The V gene is TRBV4-1, the J gene TRBJ2-3; D is undetermined. V dropped 0 bases and J dropped 4 bases, with 5 bases sitting between them. Looked up from germline, CDR1 is MGHRA and CDR2 is YSYEKL. The CDR3 contains 13 residues. The CDR3 loop reads CASSQDGPDTQYF. The CDR3 DNA sequence: TGCGCCAGCAGCCAAGATGGGCCAGATACGCAGTATTTT.